Below, 25 T cell receptor beta chains from the same sample are listed, as sequenced in a study of early T cells in non-severe SARS-CoV-2 infection. From the 5' RACE reads, TCRdb called clonotypes with MiXCR, one entry per CDR3 protein. The sample shows about 64,000 distinct CDR3 sequences, 18% of them seen only once. This specimen was whole blood, taken at baseline. The receptors shown here come from an adult who was a healthcare worker with PCR-confirmed SARS-CoV-2 infection or an uninfected control (not recorded which).

This clonotype was detected only a few times. V is TRBV11-3 and J is TRBJ1-1; 7 nucleotides match TRBD1. The CDR3 is 15 amino acids. Germline loops: CDR1 SGHNT, CDR2 YENEEA. V was clipped by 5 bases and J by 1 base; unmatched bases: 7. CDR3 bases: TGTGCCAGCAGCCCAGGGGGGGGCCGGAACACTGAAGCTTTCTTT. Translation gives CASSPGGGRNTEAFF. The whole variable domain, remainder taken from reference TRBV11-3 and TRBJ1-1, is EAGVVQSPRYKIIEKKQPVAFWCNPISGHNTLYWYLQNLGQGPELLIRYENEEAVDDSQLPKDRFSAERLKGVDSTLKIQPAELGDSAVYLCASSPGGGRNTEAFFGQGTRLTVV.

The chain couples TRBV10-2 to TRBJ2-1, with TRBD1 matching over 8 bases. Germline V CDR1 and CDR2: WSHSY, SAAADI. Trimming at V came to 8 bases and at J to 7 bases, leaving 7 bases not matched to a gene. The CDR3 totals 13 residues. The CDR3 loop reads CASRTGTLNEQFF. The CDR3 DNA is TGCGCCAGCCGGACAGGGACTTTGAATGAGCAGTTCTTC.

The genes are TRBV7-8 and TRBJ1-6; D is uncertain. The CDR3 has 15 residues. Germline V gene data show CDR1 as SGHVS and CDR2 as FQNEAQ. The V end was cut by 5 bases, the J end by 7 bases, with 15 bases between. CDR3 coding DNA: TGTGCCAGCAGCGTGCGAGGGCCAGCCAATTCACCCCTCCACTTT. Protein sequence: CASSVRGPANSPLHF.

The V call is TRBV24-1, the J call TRBJ2-2; 7 nucleotides agree with TRBD1. The CDR3 extends over 16 amino acids. The J segment lost 3 bases and the V segment lost 4 bases, leaving 7 bases of the junction unmatched. Germline loops: CDR1 KGHDR, CDR2 SFDVKD. In DNA, the CDR3 is TGTGCCACCAGTGACCACAGACAGGGCCACACCGGGGAGCTGTTTTTT. It translates to CATSDHRQGHTGELFF.

This clonotype was seen repeatedly, ten times or more. The chain uses TRBV29-1 and TRBJ2-6; D possibly corresponds to TRBD2 (5 bases). This CDR3 region has 15 residues. Germline V lookup: CDR1 SQVTM, CDR2 ANQGSEA. V gave up 3 bases and J gave up 2 bases, with 11 bases separating them. CDR3 DNA sequence: TGCAGCGTTGATGAGGGAAAGGCTGGGGCCAACGTCCTGACTTTC. It encodes CSVDEGKAGANVLTF.

This clonotype has more than one count but fewer than ten. The chain carries TRBV9 and TRBJ2-1; D remains ambiguous. Germline CDR1 reads SGDLS; CDR2 reads YYNGEE. This CDR3 is built from 16 residues. Trimming cost V 2 bases and J 0 bases, with 12 bases left between them. The CDR3 sequence: CASSVSTQSSYNEQFF. The CDR3 DNA reads as TGTGCCAGCAGCGTGAGCACTCAAAGCTCCTACAATGAGCAGTTCTTC.

The gene calls are TRBV20-1 and TRBJ2-3; no definite D call. Per germline, CDR1 DFQATT and CDR2 SNEGSKA (reference sequence). The CDR3 is 13 residues long. V lost 3 bases, J lost 0 bases, and 7 bases lay in between. The CDR3 here is CSASKQSTDTQYF. The DNA for the CDR3 is TGCAGTGCTAGTAAGCAAAGCACAGATACGCAGTATTTT.

Notes on this clonotype: One base away lies a much larger clone, so this may be a sequencing read error. The CDR3 is CANSDALAGVRGGNEQFF. The CDR3 DNA reads as TGTGCCAACAGCGACGCACTAGCGGGAGTCCGAGGTGGAAATGAGCAGTTCTTC. The V and J genes are TRBV9 and TRBJ2-1; 11 bases fit TRBD2. CDR1 is SGDLS, CDR2 YYNGEE, per germline. The CDR3 runs 18 residues. The variable domain in full, with the rest retrieved from reference TRBV9 and TRBJ2-1, is DSGVTQTPKHLITATGQRVTLRCSPRSGDLSVYWYQQSLDQGLQFLIQYYNGEERAKGNILERFSAQQFPDLHSELNLSSLELGDSALYFCANSDALAGVRGGNEQFFGPGTRLTVL.

V usage is TRBV5-8 and J usage is TRBJ2-2; D uncertain. The CDR3 extends over 15 amino acids. Trimming stripped 0 bases from V and 4 bases from J, with 10 bases between. From germline, CDR1 is SGHTS and CDR2 YDEGEE. The CDR3, as DNA: TGTGCCAGCAGCTTGGACGGCAGGCGCACCGGGGAGCTGTTTTTT. Its protein product is CASSLDGRRTGELFF. The whole variable domain, remainder taken from reference TRBV5-8 and TRBJ2-2, is EAGVTQSPTHLIKTRGQQATLRCSPISGHTSVYWYQQALGLGLQFLLWYDEGEERNRGNFPPRFSGRQFPNYSSELNVNALELEDSALYLCASSLDGRRTGELFFGEGSRLTVL.

This clonotype showed up just a few times. The V gene is TRBV20-1, the J gene TRBJ2-7; the D call may be TRBD1 or TRBD2 (6 bases each). This CDR3 is built from 13 residues. Germline values: CDR1 DFQATT, CDR2 SNEGSKA (reference sequence). The V and J ends lost 5 bases and 5 bases respectively, with 16 bases between them. The chain's CDR3 is CSALRDTSHEQYF. The CDR3 DNA is TGCAGTGCTTTGCGGGACACCAGTCACGAGCAGTACTTC.

The chain combines TRBV12-3 or TRBV12-4 with TRBJ2-1, with 9 bases that match TRBD2. The CDR3 totals 15 residues. Losses at the gene ends were 6 bases for V and 3 bases for J; bases not matched to a gene: 6. CDR3 region: CASSPSSGVYNEQFF. In DNA, the CDR3 is TGTGCCAGCAGCCCGTCTAGCGGGGTCTACAATGAGCAGTTCTTC.

The DNA of the CDR3 is TGCAGTGCAAACAGGAGAGAGACCCAGTACTTC. It is translated as CSANRRETQYF. This chain uses TRBV20-1 with TRBJ2-5; weak D call: TRBD1 (5 bases). Trimming stripped 6 bases from V and 4 bases from J, with 9 bases between. The CDR3 consists of 11 residues. CDR1 is DFQATT and CDR2 is SNEGSKA in the germline V gene (reference sequence).

This clonotype has a single count. The chain carries TRBV7-8 and TRBJ1-1; 9 nucleotides align to TRBD1. The trim removed 2 bases at V and 4 bases at J, leaving 5 bases unmatched. Looked up from germline, CDR1 is SGHVS and CDR2 is FQNEAQ. CDR3 size: 15 residues. In DNA, the CDR3 is TGTGCCAGCAGCTTACGACCGACAGGGGGCACTGAAGCTTTCTTT. This sequence encodes CASSLRPTGGTEAFF.

The rearrangement joins TRBV7-9 to TRBJ2-7; TRBD1 or TRBD2 may be the D gene (5 bases each). The CDR3 extends over 17 amino acids. Germline CDR1 and CDR2: SEHNR and FQNEAQ (reference sequence). Trimming pared 5 bases from V and 0 bases from J, leaving 20 bases between. The CDR3 protein is CASSTPPGRLSSYEQYF. The DNA of the CDR3 is TGTGCCAGCAGCACCCCCCCGGGACGTCTAAGCTCCTACGAGCAGTACTTC.

There are a few counts of this clonotype. This chain links TRBV6-5 with TRBJ2-1; 10 bases are a match to TRBD1. Per germline, CDR1 MNHEY and CDR2 SVGAGI. The J segment lost 4 bases and the V segment lost 6 bases, leaving 9 bases of the junction unmatched. The CDR3 extends over 16 amino acids. CDR3: CASSNRGTGEYNEQFF. The CDR3 DNA reads TGTGCCAGCAGCAACCGCGGGACAGGGGAGTACAATGAGCAGTTCTTC.

This clonotype was recorded a few times. V gene TRBV4-3 combines with J gene TRBJ1-4, with 7 positions matching TRBD1. After removal of 1 base from V and 8 bases from J, the junction contained 13 bases not matched to a gene. Germline values: CDR1 LGHNA, CDR2 YSLEER. CDR3 size: 17 residues. The CDR3 loop reads CASSQVVPGQWGEKLFF. The CDR3 DNA reads TGCGCCAGCAGCCAAGTAGTACCGGGACAGTGGGGCGAAAAACTGTTTTTT.

This clonotype was counted only a few times. The gene calls are TRBV6-2 or TRBV6-3 and TRBJ2-7, with no clear D. This CDR3 has 14 residues. Between the trimmed V and J ends, which lost 6 bases and 6 bases, there was a span of 18 bases. Germline-derived CDR1 and CDR2 are MNHEY and SVGEGT. CDR3 protein: CASSPTSRRSEQYF. The CDR3 nucleotides are TGTGCCAGCAGCCCGACATCCCGGCGCTCCGAGCAGTACTTC.

Remarks on this clonotype: Since a much larger clone is just one base distant, this may be a read error. This chain joins TRBV5-1 and TRBJ2-2; D assignment may be TRBD1 or TRBD2 (6 bases each). The CDR3 is 15 amino acids. Germline CDR1 reads SGHRS; CDR2 reads YFSETQ. Trimming took off 4 bases at V and 2 bases at J, with 12 bases between the two ends. The CDR3, as DNA: TGCGCCAGCAGCGGACGGGGGACAAACACCGGGGAGCTGTTTTTT. Amino acid sequence: CASSGRGTNTGELFF.

This chain's CDR3 is CSARELAGVPSTDTQYF. Here the CDR3 DNA reads TGCAGTGCTAGAGAGCTAGCGGGAGTCCCCAGCACAGATACGCAGTATTTT. The rearrangement uses TRBV20-1 and TRBJ2-3; 10 bases map to TRBD2. The CDR3 extends over 17 amino acids. Per germline, CDR1 DFQATT and CDR2 SNEGSKA (reference sequence). The ends lost 0 bases at V and 0 bases at J; junction bases unmatched: 6.

This clonotype was counted at least ten times. The chain joins TRBV2 to TRBJ2-2; D gene uncertain. Trimming pared 5 bases from V and 1 base from J, leaving 8 bases between. Germline CDR1 is SNHLY and CDR2 is FYNNEI. This CDR3 spans 14 amino acids. Written as DNA, the CDR3 is TGTGCCAGCAGTCAGATGAAGAACACCGGGGAGCTGTTTTTT. This gives the protein CASSQMKNTGELFF.

This chain links TRBV7-6 with TRBJ2-2, with 7 bases matching TRBD1. V lost 5 bases, J lost 4 bases, and 4 bases stayed unmatched. This CDR3 is 14 amino acids long. Germline V gene sequence: CDR1 SGHVS, CDR2 FNYEAQ. CDR3 loop: CASSRGQPTGELFF. DNA of the CDR3: TGTGCCAGCAGCCGGGGACAGCCCACCGGGGAGCTGTTTTTT. The whole variable domain, filled in from reference TRBV7-6 and TRBJ2-2, reads GAGVSQSPRYKVTKRGQDVALRCDPISGHVSLYWYRQALGQGPEFLTYFNYEAQQDKSGLPNDRFSAERPEGSISTLTIQRTEQRDSAMYRCASSRGQPTGELFFGEGSRLTVL.

This chain joins TRBV7-9 and TRBJ1-3, with D tentatively TRBD1 (5 bases). Germline loops: CDR1 SEHNR, CDR2 FQNEAQ (reference sequence). The CDR3 runs 13 residues. The CDR3 here is CGWGTDSGNTIYF. CDR3 in DNA: TGTGGATGGGGCACTGACTCTGGAAACACCATATATTTT.

Ten or more counts support this clonotype. J is TRBJ2-3 and V is TRBV7-2, with TRBD2 as a possible D gene (5 bases). V shed 3 bases and J shed 6 bases, with 10 bases lying between them. Germline CDR1 reads SGHTA; CDR2 reads FQGNSA. This CDR3 is 13 amino acids long. The CDR3 DNA follows: TGTGCCAGCAGCTTGCTAGCACCCGATACGCAGTATTTT. This codes for CASSLLAPDTQYF.

The gene calls are TRBV7-9 and TRBJ2-1, with D tentatively TRBD2 (6 bases). This CDR3 is built from 13 residues. The germline CDR1 and CDR2 sequences are SEHNR and FQNEAQ (reference sequence). The V end lost 4 bases, the J end lost 7 bases, and 11 bases lay between the germline ends. The CDR3 coding sequence is TGTGCCAGCAGCTCCGCCGGGGGAAATGAGCAGTTCTTC. It encodes CASSSAGGNEQFF. Looking up the rest from reference TRBV7-9 and TRBJ2-1 gives the full variable domain: DTGVSQNPRHKITKRGQNVTFRCDPISEHNRLYWYRQTLGQGPEFLTYFQNEAQLEKSRLLSDRFSAERPKGSFSTLEIQRTEQGDSAMYLCASSSAGGNEQFFGPGTRLTVL.

This chain uses TRBV19 with TRBJ1-4; D ambiguous. Per the germline V gene, CDR1 is LNHDA and CDR2 is SQIVND (reference sequence). V was shortened by 2 bases and J by 7 bases, with 8 bases between the two germline ends. CDR3 length: 13 residues. CDR3 loop: CASSINGGEKLFF. CDR3 nucleotide sequence: TGTGCCAGTAGTATAAATGGAGGTGAAAAACTGTTTTTT.